Each of the 2 T cell receptor beta chains below was sequenced from the same sample in a study of T cells in localized non-small cell lung cancer. Generated by immunoSEQ multiplex PCR, the TCRdb table keeps only in-frame clones and is missing some. This sample yields approximately 2,300 clones, of which 35% are seen a single time; approximately 20% belongs to the top ten. The sequenced sample was lung tumor tissue, obtained before any cancer treatment. These receptors were taken from an older female donor with stage I lung adenocarcinoma.

The chain couples TRBV19 to TRBJ1-5; D is uncertain. Trimming removed 6 bases from V and 0 bases from J, with 9 bases in between. This CDR3 region has 14 residues. Germline V lookup: CDR1 LNHDA, CDR2 SQIVND (reference sequence). The CDR3 is CASRTSYSNQPQHF. The CDR3, as DNA: TGTGCCAGTAGAACAAGTTATAGCAATCAGCCCCAGCATTTT. Complete variable domain (other parts from reference TRBV19 and TRBJ1-5): DGGITQSPKYLFRKEGQNVTLSCEQNLNHDAMYWYRQDPGQGLRLIYYSQIVNDFQKGDIAEGYSVSREKKESFPLTVTSAQKNPTAFYLCASRTSYSNQPQHFGDGTRLSIL.

This clone came up once. The chain links TRBV9 to TRBJ1-1; no reliable D call. Germline V CDR1 and CDR2: SGDLS, YYNGEE. The length of the CDR3 is 12 residues. V was clipped by 4 bases and J by 10 bases, with 14 bases between them. The CDR3 DNA sequence: TGTGCCAGCAGCCCCCTCAATGGTGGAGCTTTCTTT. Translating gives CASSPLNGGAFF.